One and the same sample provided the 11 T cell receptor beta chains below, sequenced in a study of blood T cell repertoires in COVID-19. Sequencing was performed with immunoSEQ multiplex PCR; in TCRdb, only in-frame clones are kept and a portion is missing. The sample holds fewer than 120,000 clones; roughly 82% are singletons and the top ten take about 15%. Source material: peripheral blood. The receptors derive from a woman aged 55 to 70 with acute or convalescent COVID-19.

This clone was counted between two and nine times. The gene calls are TRBV7-6 and TRBJ1-2; D call uncertain. Germline V gene sequence: CDR1 SGHVS, CDR2 FNYEAQ. This CDR3 is 15 amino acids long. Trimming cost V 0 bases and J 7 bases, with 15 bases left between them. This chain's CDR3 is CASSLAPTALGGYTF. The CDR3 DNA follows: TGTGCCAGCAGCTTAGCGCCCACTGCTCTTGGTGGCTACACCTTC.

This clone was found a few times. The chain couples TRBV6-6 to TRBJ1-4; 8 bases match TRBD1. CDR1 and CDR2 (germline): MNHNY, SVGAGI (reference sequence). This CDR3 has 15 residues. After removal of 8 bases from V and 7 bases from J, the junction contained 12 bases not matched to a gene. CDR3 region: CASEERQGAFEKLFF. The DNA for the CDR3 is TGTGCCAGCGAGGAGAGGCAGGGGGCTTTTGAAAAACTGTTTTTT.

Here the CDR3 reads CASGRTDNYEQYF. The CDR3 nucleotides are TGTGCCAGCGGCCGTACGGACAACTACGAGCAGTACTTC. The V gene is TRBV5-4, the J gene TRBJ2-7; a possible D gene is TRBD1 (5 bases). Germline assignment: CDR1 SGHNT and CDR2 YYREEE (reference sequence). The ends were cut back, 7 bases at V and 3 bases at J, with 14 bases in the middle. The CDR3 is made up of 13 amino acids.

The V and J genes are TRBV6-1 and TRBJ2-1, with TRBD2 identical over 8 bases. The CDR3 totals 16 residues. Germline CDR1 MNHNS, CDR2 SASEGT. The V segment lost 0 bases and the J segment 7 bases; nucleotides outside the gene matches: 8. CDR3 in DNA: TGTGCCAGCAGTGAAGCCGTAGCCGGGGGGGGGAATGAGCAGTTCTTC. It codes for CASSEAVAGGGNEQFF.

The CDR3 region is CASSLYPIGAGNTIYF. Here the CDR3 DNA reads TGTGCCAGCAGCTTATACCCCATTGGAGCCGGAAACACCATATATTTT. The chain uses TRBV7-3 and TRBJ1-3, with D unresolved. The V end lost 2 bases, the J end lost 4 bases, and 15 bases lay between the germline ends. The CDR3 loop spans 16 amino acids. Germline CDR1 SGHTA, CDR2 FQGTGA.

The chain employs TRBV6-6 and TRBJ2-2; possibly TRBD1 for D (6 bases). V lost 4 bases and J lost 7, with 13 bases in between. Germline assignment: CDR1 MNHNY and CDR2 SVGAGI (reference sequence). This CDR3 spans 14 amino acids. For the CDR3, the DNA is TGTGCCAGCAGTTCCCCAGGGGACGGCGGGGAGCTGTTTTTT. Amino acid sequence: CASSSPGDGGELFF.

The chain links TRBV4-3 to TRBJ1-4; weak D call: TRBD1 (5 bases). Trimming removed 4 bases at V and 8 bases at J, with 20 bases between. The CDR3 sequence is 16 residues long. Germline-derived CDR1 and CDR2 are LGHNA and YSLEER. CDR3 DNA: TGCGCCAGCAGCCCGGCCCCCGGGACGGGAGGGGAAAAACTGTTTTTT. Its translation: CASSPAPGTGGEKLFF.

This chain joins TRBV2 and TRBJ1-6; 9 bases map to TRBD1. Germline-derived CDR1 and CDR2 are SNHLY and FYNNEI. The CDR3 covers 14 residues. V lost 5 bases to trimming and J lost 7 bases; unmatched junction nucleotides: 3. Here the CDR3 reads CASSYRGRNSPLHF. The CDR3 DNA is TGTGCCAGCAGTTACAGGGGGCGGAATTCACCCCTCCACTTT.

The chain combines TRBV19 with TRBJ2-7, with 10 bases matching TRBD2. The germline V gene encodes CDR1 LNHDA and CDR2 SQIVND (reference sequence). The junction had 5 bases not matched to a gene; V was cut back by 6 bases and J by 3 bases. This CDR3 spans 14 amino acids. The CDR3 sequence is CASSLAGGGYEQYF. The CDR3 DNA sequence: TGTGCCAGTAGCTTAGCGGGGGGTGGCTACGAGCAGTACTTC.

This clone occurred once. The chain combines TRBV6-5 with TRBJ1-5, with 11 bases aligning to TRBD1. Trimming at V came to 7 bases and at J to 6 bases, leaving 2 bases not matched to a gene. CDR3 length: 13 amino acids. CDR1 and CDR2 (germline): MNHEY, SVGAGI. CDR3 DNA sequence: TGTGCCAGCACTGGGACAGGGGGTCAGCCCCAGCATTTT. It is translated as CASTGTGGQPQHF.

The V gene is TRBV5-6, the J gene TRBJ1-1; 7 bases match TRBD1. V shed 2 bases and J 2 bases; nucleotides not matched to a gene: 6. This CDR3 region has 15 residues. The germline V gene has CDR1 SGHDT and CDR2 YYEEEE. CDR3 sequence reads: CASSLIQGPNTEAFF. Written as DNA, the CDR3 is TGTGCCAGCAGCTTAATACAGGGGCCTAACACTGAAGCTTTCTTT. Based on the CDR3 plus reference TRBV5-6 and TRBJ1-1, the full variable domain is DAGVTQSPTHLIKTRGQQVTLRCSPKSGHDTVSWYQQALGQGPQFIFQYYEEEERQRGNFPDRFSGHQFPNYSSELNVNALLLGDSALYLCASSLIQGPNTEAFFGQGTRLTVV.